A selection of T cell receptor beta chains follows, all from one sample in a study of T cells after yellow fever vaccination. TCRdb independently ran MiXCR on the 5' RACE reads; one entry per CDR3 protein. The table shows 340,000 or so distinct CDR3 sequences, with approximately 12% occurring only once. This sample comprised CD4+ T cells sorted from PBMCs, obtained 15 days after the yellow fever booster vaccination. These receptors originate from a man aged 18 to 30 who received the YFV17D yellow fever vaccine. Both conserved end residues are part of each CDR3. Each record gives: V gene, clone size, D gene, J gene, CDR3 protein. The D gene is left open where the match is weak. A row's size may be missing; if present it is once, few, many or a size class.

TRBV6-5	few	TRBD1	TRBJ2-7	CASRRSGTGKEQYF
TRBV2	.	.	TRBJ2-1	CASSVLLGHEQFF
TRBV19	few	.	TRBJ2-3	CASSIAQGPDTQYF
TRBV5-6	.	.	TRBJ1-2	CASSLETTGNYGYTF
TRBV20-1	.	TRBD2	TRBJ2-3	CSAESSGGADTQYF
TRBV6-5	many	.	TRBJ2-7	CASSYLRVGEQYF
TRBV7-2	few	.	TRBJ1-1	CASSSTGGHTEAFF
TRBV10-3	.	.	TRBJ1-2	CAISGLAADGYTF
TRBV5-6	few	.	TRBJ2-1	CASSMGGKAYNEQFF
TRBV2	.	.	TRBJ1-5	CASVGQHNQPQHF
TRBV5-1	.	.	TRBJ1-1	CASSLGPFSVKFTEAFF
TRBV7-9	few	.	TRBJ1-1	CASRSHGDTEAFF
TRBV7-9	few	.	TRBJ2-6	CASSGIPTVTSGANVLTF
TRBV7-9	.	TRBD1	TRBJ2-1	CASSRTGRNEQFF
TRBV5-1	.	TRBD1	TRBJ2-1	CASRVWRGTGSYNEQFF
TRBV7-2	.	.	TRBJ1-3	CASSFRGPGNTIYF
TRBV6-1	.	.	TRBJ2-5	CASSPTRQGGQETQYF
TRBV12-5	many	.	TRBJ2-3	CASGLGGTDTQYF
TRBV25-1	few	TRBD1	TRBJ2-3	CASSERDRGADTQYF
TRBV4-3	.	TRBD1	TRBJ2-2	CASSQDRQGTGELFF
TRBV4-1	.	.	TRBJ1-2	CASSHAKGGYGYTF
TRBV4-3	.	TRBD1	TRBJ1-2	CASSQDRADRVGYTF
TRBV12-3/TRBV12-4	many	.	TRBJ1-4	CASSLGQKNEKLFF
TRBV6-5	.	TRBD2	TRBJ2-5	CASRRTSLETQYF
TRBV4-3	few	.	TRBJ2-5	CASSQLERETQYF
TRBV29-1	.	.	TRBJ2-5	CSVTARRGETQYF
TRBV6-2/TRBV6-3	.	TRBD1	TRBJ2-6	CASSFTSGTGVRGANVLTF
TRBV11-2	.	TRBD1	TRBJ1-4	CASSLGRGQGYEKLFF
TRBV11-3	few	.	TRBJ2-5	CASSPDVGETQYF
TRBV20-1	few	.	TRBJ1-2	CSARDLGIGYTF
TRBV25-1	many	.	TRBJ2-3	CASSGTATDTQYF
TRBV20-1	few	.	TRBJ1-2	CSAEDGNYGYTF
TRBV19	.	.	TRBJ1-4	CASNLNLGEKLFF
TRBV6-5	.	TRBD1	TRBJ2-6	CASSYKGQGAHGANVLTF
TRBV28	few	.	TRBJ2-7	CASSPWVQGTYEQYF
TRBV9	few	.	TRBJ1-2	CASSVPYDSNYGYTF
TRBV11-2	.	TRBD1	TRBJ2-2	CASSLAAGTGGTGELFF
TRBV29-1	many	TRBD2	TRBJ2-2	CSVVTSGGTGELFF
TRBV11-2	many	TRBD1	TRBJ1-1	CASSPDRVQAFF
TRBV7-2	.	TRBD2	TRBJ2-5	CASSPTGLAGATQYF
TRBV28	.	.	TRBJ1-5	CASSLGGAHQPQHF
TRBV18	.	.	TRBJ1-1	CASSSGETEAFF
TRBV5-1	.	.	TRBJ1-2	CASSNAGGHLYGYTF
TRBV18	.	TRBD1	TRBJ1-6	CASSPRTGGAGNSPLHF
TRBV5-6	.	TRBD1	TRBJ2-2	CASSSRGRFTGELFF
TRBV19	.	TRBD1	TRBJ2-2	CASTFRTGGRTGELFF
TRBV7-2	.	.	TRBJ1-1	CASRGDRTKTEAFF
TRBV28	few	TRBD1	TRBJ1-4	CASIRSPQGVGEKLFF
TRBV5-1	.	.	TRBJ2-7	CASSLVSSEQYF
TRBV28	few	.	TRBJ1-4	CASRITNEKLFF
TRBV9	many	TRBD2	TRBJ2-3	CASSPRLAGGRPTDTQYF
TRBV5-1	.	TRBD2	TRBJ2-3	CASSLPGGSDTQYF
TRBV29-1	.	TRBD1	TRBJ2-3	CSVTTGFSTDTQYF
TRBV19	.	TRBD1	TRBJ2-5	CASKGDSWQETQYF
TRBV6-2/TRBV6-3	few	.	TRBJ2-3	CASSNTGTPTLTDTQYF